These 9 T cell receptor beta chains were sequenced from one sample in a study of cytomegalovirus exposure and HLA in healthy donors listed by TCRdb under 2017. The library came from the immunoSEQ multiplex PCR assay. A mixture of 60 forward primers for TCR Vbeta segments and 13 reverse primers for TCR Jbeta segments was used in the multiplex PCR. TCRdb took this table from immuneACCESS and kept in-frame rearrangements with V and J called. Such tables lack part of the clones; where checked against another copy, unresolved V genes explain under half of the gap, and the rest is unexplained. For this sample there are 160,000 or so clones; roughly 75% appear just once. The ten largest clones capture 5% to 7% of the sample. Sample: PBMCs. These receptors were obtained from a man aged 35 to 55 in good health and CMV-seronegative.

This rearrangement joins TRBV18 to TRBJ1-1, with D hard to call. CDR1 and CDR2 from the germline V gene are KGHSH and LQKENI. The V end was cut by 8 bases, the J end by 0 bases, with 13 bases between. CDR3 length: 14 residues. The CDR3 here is CASHFQSVNTEAFF. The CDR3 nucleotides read TGTGCCAGCCACTTTCAGAGCGTGAACACTGAAGCTTTCTTT.

CDR3 protein: CASMDISGSHTQYF. Written as DNA, the CDR3 is TGCGCCAGCATGGATATTAGCGGGAGTCATACGCAGTATTTT. The chain joins TRBV5-1 to TRBJ2-3; 9 bases agree with TRBD2. V shed 6 bases, J shed 7 bases, and the junction held 9 bases outside the gene matches. Germline-derived CDR1 and CDR2 are SGHRS and YFSETQ. This CDR3 spans 14 amino acids.

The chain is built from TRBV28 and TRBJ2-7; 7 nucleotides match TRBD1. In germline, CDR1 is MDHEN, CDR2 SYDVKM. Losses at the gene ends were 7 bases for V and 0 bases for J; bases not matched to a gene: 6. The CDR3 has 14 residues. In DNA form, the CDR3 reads TGTGCCAGCACCGAGGGGGCCAGCTCCTACGAGCAGTACTTC. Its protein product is CASTEGASSYEQYF.

DNA of the CDR3: TGTGCCAGCAGTGAATATCGGACGTACAGGGGTCTCGGCTACACCTTC. Translating gives CASSEYRTYRGLGYTF. V usage is TRBV2 and J usage is TRBJ1-2; 7 nucleotides line up with TRBD1. Germline assignment: CDR1 SNHLY and CDR2 FYNNEI. V shed 2 bases and J 8 bases; nucleotides not matched to a gene: 14. This CDR3 is built from 16 residues. Based on the CDR3 plus reference TRBV2 and TRBJ1-2, the full variable domain is EPEVTQTPSHQVTQMGQEVILRCVPISNHLYFYWYRQILGQKVEFLVSFYNNEISEKSEIFDDQFSVERPDGSNFTLKIRSTKLEDSAMYFCASSEYRTYRGLGYTFGSGTRLTVV.

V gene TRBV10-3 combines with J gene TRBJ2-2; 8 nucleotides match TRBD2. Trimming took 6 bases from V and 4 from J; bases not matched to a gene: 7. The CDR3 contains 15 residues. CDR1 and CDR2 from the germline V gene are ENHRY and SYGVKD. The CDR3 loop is CAIRLRTSLTGELFF. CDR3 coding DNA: TGTGCCATCAGGCTCCGGACTAGCCTCACCGGGGAGCTGTTTTTT.

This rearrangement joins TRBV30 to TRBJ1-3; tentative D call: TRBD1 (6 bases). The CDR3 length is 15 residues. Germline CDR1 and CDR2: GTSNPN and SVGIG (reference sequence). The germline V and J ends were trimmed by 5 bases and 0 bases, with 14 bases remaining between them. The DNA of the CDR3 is TGTGCCTGGGCCTTGACAGGCAGCTCTGGAAACACCATATATTTT. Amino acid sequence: CAWALTGSSGNTIYF.

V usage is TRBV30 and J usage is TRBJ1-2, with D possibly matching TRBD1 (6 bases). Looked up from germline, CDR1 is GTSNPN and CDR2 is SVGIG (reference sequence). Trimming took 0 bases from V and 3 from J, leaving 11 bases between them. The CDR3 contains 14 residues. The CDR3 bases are TGTGCCTGGAGTGTAAGGGGGGGAGACTATGGCTACACCTTC. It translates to CAWSVRGGDYGYTF.

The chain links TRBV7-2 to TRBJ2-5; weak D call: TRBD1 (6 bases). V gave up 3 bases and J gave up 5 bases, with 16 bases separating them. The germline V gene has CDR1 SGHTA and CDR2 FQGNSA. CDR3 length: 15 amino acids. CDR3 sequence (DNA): TGTGCCAGCAGCTTCGAGGGGACACAAGGGGAGACCCAGTACTTC. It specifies CASSFEGTQGETQYF.

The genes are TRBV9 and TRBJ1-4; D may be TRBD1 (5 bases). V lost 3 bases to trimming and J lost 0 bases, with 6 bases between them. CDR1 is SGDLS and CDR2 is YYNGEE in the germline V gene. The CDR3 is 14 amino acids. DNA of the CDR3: TGTGCCAGCAGCGCGACAGCAACTAATGAAAAACTGTTTTTT. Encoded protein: CASSATATNEKLFF.